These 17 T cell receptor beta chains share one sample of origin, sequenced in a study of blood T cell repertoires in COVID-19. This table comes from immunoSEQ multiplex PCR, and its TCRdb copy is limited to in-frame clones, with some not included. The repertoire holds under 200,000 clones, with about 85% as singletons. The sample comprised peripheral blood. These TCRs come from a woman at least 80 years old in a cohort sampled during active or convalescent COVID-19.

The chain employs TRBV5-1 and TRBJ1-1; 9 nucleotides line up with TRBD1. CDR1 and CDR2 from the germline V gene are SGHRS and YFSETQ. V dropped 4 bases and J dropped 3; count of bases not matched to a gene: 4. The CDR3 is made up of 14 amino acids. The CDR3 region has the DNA TGCGCCAGCAGCGACAGGGGGAGGTACACTGAAGCTTTCTTT. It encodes CASSDRGRYTEAFF.

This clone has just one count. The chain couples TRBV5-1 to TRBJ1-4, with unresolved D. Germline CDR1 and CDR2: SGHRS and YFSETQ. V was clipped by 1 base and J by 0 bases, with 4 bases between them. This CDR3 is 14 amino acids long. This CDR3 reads CASSLQTTNEKLFF. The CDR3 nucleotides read TGCGCCAGCAGCTTGCAAACAACTAATGAAAAACTGTTTTTT.

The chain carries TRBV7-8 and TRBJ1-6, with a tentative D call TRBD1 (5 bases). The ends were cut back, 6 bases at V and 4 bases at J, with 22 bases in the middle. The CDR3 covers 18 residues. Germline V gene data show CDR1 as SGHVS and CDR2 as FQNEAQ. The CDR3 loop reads CASSGPRRQSKYNSPLHF. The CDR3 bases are TGTGCCAGCAGTGGCCCTAGAAGACAGAGCAAGTATAATTCACCCCTCCACTTT.

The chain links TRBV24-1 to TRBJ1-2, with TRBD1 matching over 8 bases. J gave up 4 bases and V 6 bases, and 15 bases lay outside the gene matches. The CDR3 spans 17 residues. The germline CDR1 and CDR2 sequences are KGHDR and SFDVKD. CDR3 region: CATSLPAGAGGSYGYTF. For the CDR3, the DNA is TGTGCCACCAGTTTACCCGCCGGGGCAGGGGGCAGCTATGGCTACACCTTC.

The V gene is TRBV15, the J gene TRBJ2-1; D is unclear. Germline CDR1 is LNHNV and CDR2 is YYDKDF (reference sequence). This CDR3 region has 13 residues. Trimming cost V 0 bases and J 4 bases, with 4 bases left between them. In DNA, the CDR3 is TGTGCCACCAGCAGAGACGTATACAATGAGCAGTTCTTC. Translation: CATSRDVYNEQFF. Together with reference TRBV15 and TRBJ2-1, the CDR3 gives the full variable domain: DAMVIQNPRYQVTQFGKPVTLSCSQTLNHNVMYWYQQKSSQAPKLLFHYYDKDFNNEADTPDNFQSRRPNTSFCFLDIRSPGLGDTAMYLCATSRDVYNEQFFGPGTRLTVL.

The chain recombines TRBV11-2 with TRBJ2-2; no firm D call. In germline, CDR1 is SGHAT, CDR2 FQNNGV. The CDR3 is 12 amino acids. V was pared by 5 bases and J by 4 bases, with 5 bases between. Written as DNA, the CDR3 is TGTGCCAGCAGCCAATCCACCGGGGAGCTGTTTTTT. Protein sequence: CASSQSTGELFF.

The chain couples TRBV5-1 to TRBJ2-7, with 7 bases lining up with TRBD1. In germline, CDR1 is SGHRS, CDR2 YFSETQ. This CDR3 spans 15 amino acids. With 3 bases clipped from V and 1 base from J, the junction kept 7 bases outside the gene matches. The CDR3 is CASSSTAGGSYEQYF. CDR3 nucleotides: TGCGCCAGCAGCTCGACGGCAGGGGGTTCCTACGAGCAGTACTTC.

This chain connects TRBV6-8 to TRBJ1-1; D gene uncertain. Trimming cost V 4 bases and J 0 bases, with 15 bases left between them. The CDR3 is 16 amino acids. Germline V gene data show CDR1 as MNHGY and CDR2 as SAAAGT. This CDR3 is CASSSWAKLLNTEAFF. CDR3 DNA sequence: TGTGCCAGCAGTTCCTGGGCCAAACTCCTGAACACTGAAGCTTTCTTT.

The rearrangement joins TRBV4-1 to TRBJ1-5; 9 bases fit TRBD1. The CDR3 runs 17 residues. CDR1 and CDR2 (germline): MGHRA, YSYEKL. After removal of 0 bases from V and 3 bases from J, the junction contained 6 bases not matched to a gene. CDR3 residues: CASSQEPGQGYNQPQHF. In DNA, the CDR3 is TGCGCCAGCAGCCAAGAGCCGGGACAGGGCTACAATCAGCCCCAGCATTTT.

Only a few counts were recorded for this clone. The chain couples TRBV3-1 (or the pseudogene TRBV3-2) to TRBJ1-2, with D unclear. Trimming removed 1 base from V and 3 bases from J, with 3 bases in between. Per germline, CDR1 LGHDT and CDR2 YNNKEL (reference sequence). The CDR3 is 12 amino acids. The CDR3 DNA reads TGTGCCAGCAGCCAAGCGTACTATGGCTACACCTTC. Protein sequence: CASSQAYYGYTF.

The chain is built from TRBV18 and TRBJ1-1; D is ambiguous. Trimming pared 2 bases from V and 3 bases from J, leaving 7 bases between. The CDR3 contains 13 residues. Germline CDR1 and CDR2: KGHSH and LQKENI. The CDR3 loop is CASSPDSYTEAFF. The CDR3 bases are TGTGCCAGCTCACCAGACTCCTACACTGAAGCTTTCTTT.

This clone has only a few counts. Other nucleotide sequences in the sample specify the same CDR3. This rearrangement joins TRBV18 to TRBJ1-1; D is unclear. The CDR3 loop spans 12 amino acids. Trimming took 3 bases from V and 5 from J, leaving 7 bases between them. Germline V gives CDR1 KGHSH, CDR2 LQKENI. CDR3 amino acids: CASSPSVTEAFF. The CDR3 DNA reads TGTGCCAGCTCACCGTCTGTGACTGAAGCTTTCTTT.

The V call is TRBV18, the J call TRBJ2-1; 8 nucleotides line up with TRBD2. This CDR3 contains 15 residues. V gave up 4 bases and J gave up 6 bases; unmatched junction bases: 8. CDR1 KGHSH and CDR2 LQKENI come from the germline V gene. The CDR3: CASSLSGGFVNEQFF. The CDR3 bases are TGTGCCAGCTCACTCAGCGGGGGATTCGTCAATGAGCAGTTCTTC.

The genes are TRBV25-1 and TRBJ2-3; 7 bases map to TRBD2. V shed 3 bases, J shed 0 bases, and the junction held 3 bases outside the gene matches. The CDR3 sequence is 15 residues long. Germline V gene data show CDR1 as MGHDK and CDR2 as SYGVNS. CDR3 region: CASSEGGGSTDTQYF. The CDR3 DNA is TGTGCCAGCAGTGAGGGGGGGGGTAGCACAGATACGCAGTATTTT. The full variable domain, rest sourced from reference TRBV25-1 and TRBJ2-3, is EADIYQTPRYLVIGTGKKITLECSQTMGHDKMYWYQQDPGMELHLIHYSYGVNSTEKGDLSSESTVSRIRTEHFPLTLESARPSHTSQYLCASSEGGGSTDTQYFGPGTRLTVL.

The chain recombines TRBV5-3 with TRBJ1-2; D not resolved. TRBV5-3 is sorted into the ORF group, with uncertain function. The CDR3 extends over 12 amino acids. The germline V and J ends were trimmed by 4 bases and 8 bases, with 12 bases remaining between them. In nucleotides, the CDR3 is TGTGCCAGAAGCCCCCTACCATTGGGCTACACCTTC. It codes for CARSPLPLGYTF.

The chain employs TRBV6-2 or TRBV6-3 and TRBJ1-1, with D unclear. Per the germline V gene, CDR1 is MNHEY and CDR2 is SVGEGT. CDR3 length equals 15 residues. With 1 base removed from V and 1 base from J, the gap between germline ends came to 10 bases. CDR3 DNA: TGTGCCAGCAGTTACTTTGAGGTGGGGAACACTGAAGCTTTCTTT. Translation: CASSYFEVGNTEAFF.

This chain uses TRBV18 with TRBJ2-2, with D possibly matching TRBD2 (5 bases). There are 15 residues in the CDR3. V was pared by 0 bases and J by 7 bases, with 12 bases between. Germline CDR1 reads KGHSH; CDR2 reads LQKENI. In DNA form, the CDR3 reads TGTGCCAGCTCACCACCGTCGCGGGTTGGCGGGGAGCTGTTTTTT. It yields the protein CASSPPSRVGGELFF.